This T cell receptor (beta chain) was identified during a study of blood T cell repertoires in COVID-19. Germline CDR1 is WSHSY and CDR2 is SAAADI. J was trimmed by 0 bases and V by 5 bases; bases with no gene match: 6. This CDR3 is 15 amino acids long. In the authors' workflow: Reference gene primer amplification gave estimated nucleated cell counts. Produced via immunoSEQ multiplex PCR; TCRdb's table is partial and in-frame only. The V and J calls and the clone size are those of that table, but D and trimming were determined from the DNA. The table shows around 140,000 clones, with approximately 79% occurring only once. Symptom resolution, clearance, or two negative PCRs marked donors in Cohort 3 as recovered.

The specimen sequenced was PBMCs or T cells enriched from blood (not recorded which). This chain connects TRBV10-2 to TRBJ2-7, with TRBD2 matching 8 bases. The TCR comes from a woman in her forties or fifties who had recovered from COVID-19. The CDR3 protein is CASSLLAGSSYEQYF. For the CDR3, the DNA is TGCGCCAGCAGTTTGTTAGCGGGGAGCTCCTACGAGCAGTACTTC.